This entry lists 30 T cell receptor beta chains sequenced from one sample in a study of tumor and adjacent non-tumor tissue in lung cancer (dated by TCRdb to 2016 to 2019). Library method: multiplex PCR. Data came from an Illumina HiSeq 2500. TCRbeta libraries were built by three rounds of nested PCR using primers (Table S4), following protocols modified from ARM-PCR. TCRdb reworked the public reads: Q25 trimming with fastp, MiXCR clone assembly, productive beta chains retained. Rows merge per CDR3 protein into single entries with the most common DNA and genes. The sample table contains 200,000 or so distinct CDR3 sequences; only one count was recorded for about 76% of them. The leading ten clones occupy about 25% of the sample. Bulk unsorted tissue served as the source for RNA extraction, and RNA quality was assessed using a NanoDrop ND-1000 and an Agilent 2100. What was sequenced was lung tumor tissue. These receptors all stem from a man aged 60-69 years with non-small cell lung cancer.

In regard to this clonotype: Since a much larger clone is just one base distant, this may be a read error. The rearrangement joins TRBV4-2 to TRBJ2-7; D is tentatively TRBD1 or TRBD2 (6 bases each). The CDR3 has 16 residues. Per the germline V gene, CDR1 is LGHNA and CDR2 is YNFKEQ. The CDR3 is CASSQEFPGASYQQYF. The CDR3 DNA follows: TGTGCCAGCAGCCAAGAATTTCCGGGGGCTTCCTACCAGCAGTACTTC.

The chain recombines TRBV20-1 with TRBJ1-2; D not certain. The CDR3 totals 12 residues. Trimming pared 3 bases from V and 8 bases from J, leaving 13 bases between. Germline-derived CDR1 and CDR2 are DFQATT and SNEGSKA (reference sequence). The CDR3 loop reads CSASPESLGYTF. CDR3 coding DNA: TGCAGTGCTAGCCCTGAGAGCCTAGGCTACACCTTC.

This clonotype was seen many times. The chain combines TRBV20-1 with TRBJ1-5; D unclear. This CDR3 has 14 amino acids. Germline assignment: CDR1 DFQATT and CDR2 SNEGSKA (reference sequence). V lost 3 bases and J 3 bases, leaving 12 bases between the germline ends. CDR3 sequence reads: CSASAGADNQPQHF. The CDR3 DNA follows: TGCAGTGCTAGTGCAGGCGCGGACAATCAGCCCCAGCATTTT.

The chain is built from TRBV28 and TRBJ2-5; the match to TRBD1 covers 8 bases. Germline lookup yields CDR1 MDHEN and CDR2 SYDVKM. V lost 3 bases and J lost 4; bases outside the gene matches: 7. The CDR3 has 15 amino acids. CDR3: CASSFDNRGRETQYF. The CDR3 DNA reads as TGTGCCAGCAGTTTCGATAACAGGGGGAGAGAGACCCAGTACTTC. Filled out from reference TRBV28 and TRBJ2-5, the complete variable domain reads DVKVTQSSRYLVKRTGEKVFLECVQDMDHENMFWYRQDPGLGLRLIYFSYDVKMKEKGDIPEGYSVSREKKERFSLILESASTNQTSMYLCASSFDNRGRETQYFGPGTRLLVL.

In the case of this clonotype: This sequence may be a read error, since a much larger clone differs from it by one base. This is likely a read error, given that the CDR3 carries no conserved phenylalanine or tryptophan at its end. This chain's CDR3 is CTSGPRQGRETQYL. The CDR3 DNA follows: TGTACCAGCGGACCGAGACAGGGCAGGGAGACCCAGTACCTC. This chain links TRBV11-3 with TRBJ2-5; 7 nucleotides align to TRBD1. Germline CDR1 SGHNT, CDR2 YENEEA. The CDR3 length is 14 residues.

The rearrangement uses TRBV18 and TRBJ2-5, with D unresolved. This CDR3 region has 15 residues. Germline CDR1 is KGHSH and CDR2 is LQKENI. Trimming removed 6 bases from V and 2 bases from J, with 16 bases in between. The chain's CDR3 is CASSDQDGRQETQYF. The CDR3 nucleotides read TGTGCCAGCTCGGACCAAGACGGACGGCAAGAGACCCAGTACTTC.

Comment on this clonotype: It may be a read error: a sequence one base away is much more abundant. The rearrangement links TRBV6-6 to TRBJ2-1; TRBD1 agrees at 9 bases. The CDR3 covers 12 residues. The junction had 5 bases not matched to a gene; V was cut back by 10 bases and J by 7 bases. Germline CDR1 is MNHNY and CDR2 is SVGAGI (reference sequence). The CDR3 protein is CATGTGMNEQFF. CDR3 bases: TGTGCCACCGGGACAGGGATGAATGAGCAGTTCTTC.

Remarks on this clonotype: Germline and junction disagree at one end, which may indicate a read error. The gene calls are TRBV6-2 or TRBV6-3 and TRBJ2-7, with D perhaps given as TRBD1 or TRBD2 (5 bases each). The germline V gene has CDR1 MNHEY and CDR2 SVGEGT. CDR3 length equals 15 residues. CDR3: CASRYGATGAYKQYF. DNA for the CDR3: TGTGCCAGCAGATACGGGGCAACCGGGGCCTACAAGCAGTACTTC.

This clonotype appeared many times. This sequence joins TRBV20-1 and TRBJ2-3; 8 bases line up with TRBD2. The CDR3 length is 14 residues. In germline, CDR1 is DFQATT, CDR2 SNEGSKA (reference sequence). J was trimmed by 5 bases and V by 6 bases; bases with no gene match: 10. The CDR3 DNA is TGCAGTGCACCGGGGGGGCGTTCGAAAGATACGCAGTATTTT. Translated: CSAPGGRSKDTQYF.

This clonotype showed up just once. A much larger clone differs by one base, so this may be a read error. V is TRBV12-3 or TRBV12-4 and J is TRBJ1-5, with D hard to call. CDR3 length: 13 amino acids. V was trimmed by 6 bases and J by 6 bases, leaving 12 bases between them. The CDR3 region has the DNA TGTGCCAGCAGACTACAAACCAGTCAGCCCCAGCATTTT. This gives the protein CASRLQTSQPQHF.

This clonotype was observed a few times. This rearrangement joins TRBV20-1 to TRBJ2-3; 9 bases match TRBD2. The CDR3 is 14 amino acids. The germline V gene has CDR1 DFQATT and CDR2 SNEGSKA (reference sequence). V lost 0 bases, J lost 9 bases, and 7 bases stayed unmatched. The CDR3: CSARDSGGTVTQYF. CDR3 nucleotide sequence: TGCAGTGCTAGAGATAGCGGGGGTACTGTAACGCAGTATTTT.

This clonotype was found once. Relative to the germline gene, one junction end is altered; a read error may explain this. This chain connects TRBV7-9 to TRBJ1-5; tentative D call: TRBD1 (6 bases). This CDR3 region has 15 residues. In germline, CDR1 is SEHNR, CDR2 FQNEAQ (reference sequence). The CDR3 DNA reads TGTGCCAGCAGCTTTACAGGGCTGGGCAATCAGCCCCATCATTTT. Encoded protein: CASSFTGLGNQPHHF.

The sample holds one count of this clonotype. One end of the junction does not line up with germline, which may come from a read error. This rearrangement joins TRBV5-4 to TRBJ2-3; D unresolved. The CDR3 is made up of 15 amino acids. Germline V lookup: CDR1 SGHNT, CDR2 YYREEE (reference sequence). CDR3 in amino acids: CASSLTIYSIDTQYF. CDR3 DNA sequence: TGTGCCAGCAGCTTGACAATCTATAGCATAGATACGCAGTATTTT.

Of note for this clonotype: Given a much more abundant clone one base away, this may be a read error. This chain uses TRBV6-6 with TRBJ1-2; tentatively, D is TRBD1 (5 bases). Germline CDR1 MNHNY, CDR2 SVGAGI (reference sequence). The CDR3 runs to 12 residues. Trimming left V 5 bases short and J 11 bases short, with 15 bases between. The CDR3 sequence is CASSAQVLGYTF. The CDR3 DNA follows: TGTGCCAGCAGTGCACAGGTTCTAGGTTACACCTTC.

Note on this clonotype: Given a much more abundant clone one base away, this may be a read error. The chain carries TRBV29-1 and TRBJ2-5; 9 bases fit TRBD1. This CDR3 spans 11 amino acids. CDR1 and CDR2 from the germline V gene are SQVTM and ANQGSEA. The CDR3 region has the DNA TGCAACGTTGAAGATGGACAGGGGCCAGGGTTC. Residues: CNVEDGQGPGF.

In its sample, this clonotype was seen a few times. At one boundary the junction diverges from the germline segment, which might be a read error. This rearrangement joins TRBV11-3 to TRBJ2-7; D remains ambiguous. Germline-derived CDR1 and CDR2 are SGHNT and YENEEA. The CDR3 extends over 13 amino acids. In DNA, the CDR3 is TGTGCCAGCAGCTACGGGCGGACCTACGGGCAGTACTTC. The encoded protein is CASSYGRTYGQYF. The whole variable domain, filled in from reference TRBV11-3 and TRBJ2-7, reads EAGVVQSPRYKIIEKKQPVAFWCNPISGHNTLYWYLQNLGQGPELLIRYENEEAVDDSQLPKDRFSAERLKGVDSTLKIQPAELGDSAVYLCASSYGRTYGQYFGPGTRLTVT.

This clonotype appeared once. This could be a read error, since a much larger clone is one nucleotide away. V is TRBV30 and J is TRBJ2-5; tentatively, D is TRBD2 (5 bases). Trimming took 5 bases from V and 4 from J, leaving 17 bases between them. CDR3 length: 14 residues. Germline CDR1 GTSNPN, CDR2 SVGIG (reference sequence). CDR3: CAWSRGPASETQYF. The CDR3 DNA reads as TGTGCCTGGTCTCGAGGGCCGGCTTCAGAGACCCAGTACTTC.

V is TRBV29-1 and J is TRBJ1-1; D not certain. The germline V gene encodes CDR1 SQVTM and CDR2 ANQGSEA. V gave up 7 bases and J gave up 7 bases, with 19 bases separating them. CDR3 length: 13 amino acids. The CDR3 nucleotides read TGCAGCGCCACCTGGGGAGATGCCATTGAAGCTTTCTTT. Protein sequence: CSATWGDAIEAFF.

In the case of this clonotype: A much larger clone lies one base from this, so it may be a read error. This chain connects TRBV12-3 or TRBV12-4 to TRBJ2-1; the match to TRBD2 covers 7 bases. The CDR3 sequence is 16 residues long. V was pared by 4 bases and J by 4 bases, with 10 bases of the junction left unmatched. The CDR3 bases are TGTGCCAGCAGTTCCCGGGCTTGCGGGAGTTACAATGAGCAGTTCTTC. Translation gives CASSSRACGSYNEQFF.

The chain employs TRBV11-3 and TRBJ2-3; D is perhaps TRBD2 (5 bases). Germline loops: CDR1 SGHNT, CDR2 YENEEA. This CDR3 has 13 residues. Trimming removed 4 bases from V and 4 bases from J, with 9 bases in between. The DNA of the CDR3 is TGTGCCAGCAGCTCTTCGGGGTCAGATACGCAGTATTTT. Its translation is CASSSSGSDTQYF.

This clonotype occurred many times. The genes are TRBV4-1 and TRBJ2-1, with TRBD2 identical over 12 bases. The V segment lost 3 bases and the J segment 0 bases; nucleotides outside the gene matches: 9. This CDR3 is 19 amino acids long. The germline V gene has CDR1 MGHRA and CDR2 YSYEKL. The CDR3 sequence is CASSHPSGRAGSSYNEQFF. The CDR3 coding sequence is TGCGCCAGCAGCCACCCTAGCGGGAGGGCCGGGAGCTCCTACAATGAGCAGTTCTTC.

The rearrangement links TRBV5-6 to TRBJ2-5, with TRBD1 as a possible D gene (5 bases). From germline, CDR1 is SGHDT and CDR2 YYEEEE. The V end was cut by 4 bases, the J end by 5 bases, with 12 bases between. The CDR3 runs to 13 residues. The CDR3 DNA reads TGTGCCAGCAGCGGGGCTGTAGGGGAGACCCAGTACTTC. Amino acids: CASSGAVGETQYF.

The chain links TRBV5-1 to TRBJ2-7; TRBD1 might be the D (5 bases). CDR1 is SGHRS and CDR2 is YFSETQ in the germline V gene. CDR3 length equals 12 residues. V was shortened by 5 bases and J by 3 bases, with 9 bases between the two germline ends. The CDR3 loop reads CASSSGYYEQYF. DNA of the CDR3: TGCGCCAGCAGTTCAGGGTACTACGAGCAGTACTTC.

Of note for this clonotype: The junction does not match germline at one end; this may be a read error. The DNA for the CDR3 is TGCAGTACTAGAGATGTTGAGAGGCGAGACACCATATATTTT. Translated, it gives CSTRDVERRDTIYF. This chain connects TRBV20-1 to TRBJ1-3, with D uncertain. The CDR3 loop spans 14 amino acids. Looked up from germline, CDR1 is DFQATT and CDR2 is SNEGSKA (reference sequence).

The rearrangement uses TRBV6-4 and TRBJ2-1, with 14 bases matching TRBD2. The J segment lost 6 bases and the V segment lost 6 bases, leaving 1 base of the junction unmatched. Per the germline V gene, CDR1 is MRHNA and CDR2 is SNTAGT. CDR3 length equals 14 residues. The CDR3 loop is CASSGTSGGNEQFF. The DNA for the CDR3 is TGTGCCAGCAGCGGGACTAGCGGGGGCAATGAGCAGTTCTTC.

Concerning this clonotype itself: A much larger clone differs from this one at a single base, so this may be a read error. The rearrangement joins TRBV4-2 to TRBJ1-4; 7 nucleotides agree with TRBD1. The germline CDR1 and CDR2 sequences are LGHNA and YNFKEQ. This CDR3 is built from 18 residues. The CDR3 loop reads CASIQDPPGQATNEKLFF. The CDR3 nucleotides read TGTGCCAGCATCCAAGACCCACCTGGACAGGCAACTAATGAAAAACTGTTTTTT.

Comments on this clonotype: With a much larger clone just one base away, this may be a read error. Because it lacks the conserved phenylalanine or tryptophan at the end, this CDR3 is likely a read error. J is TRBJ1-5 and V is TRBV5-5; D remains ambiguous. Between the trimmed V and J ends, which lost 3 bases and 4 bases, there was a span of 11 bases. CDR1 is SGHKS, CDR2 YYEKEE, per germline (reference sequence). The length of the CDR3 is 14 residues. CDR3 DNA: TGTGCCAGCAGCTCCTCAGGAGTAAATCAGCCCCAGCATGTT. As protein: CASSSSGVNQPQHV.

Remarks on this clonotype: One junction end disagrees with the germline gene, perhaps due to a read error. The chain has TRBV6-5 and TRBJ1-1; possible D gene TRBD1, 5 bases. This CDR3 is 19 amino acids long. Looked up from germline, CDR1 is MNHEY and CDR2 is SVGAGI. The CDR3 sequence: CASRGTSGTPIYGNTEALF. In DNA form, the CDR3 reads TGTGCCAGCAGGGGGACCAGTGGTACCCCTATATACGGGAACACTGAAGCTTTATTT.

The chain carries TRBV5-1 and TRBJ1-1; D may be TRBD1 (5 bases). The germline V gene encodes CDR1 SGHRS and CDR2 YFSETQ. Trimming removed 4 bases from V and 4 bases from J, with 23 bases in between. The CDR3 is 17 amino acids. CDR3: CASSVGLAVLGGTEAFF. For the CDR3, the DNA is TGCGCCAGCAGCGTCGGTTTGGCGGTTCTCGGGGGCACTGAAGCTTTCTTT.

Points on this clonotype: A much larger clone lies one base from this, so it may be a read error. The chain joins TRBV29-1 to TRBJ1-1; D perhaps matches TRBD1 (5 bases). The germline CDR1 and CDR2 sequences are SQVTM and ANQGSEA. The CDR3 runs 11 residues. The CDR3 region is CSVDMGTEAIF. The CDR3 DNA is TGCAGCGTTGACATGGGGACTGAAGCTATCTTT.